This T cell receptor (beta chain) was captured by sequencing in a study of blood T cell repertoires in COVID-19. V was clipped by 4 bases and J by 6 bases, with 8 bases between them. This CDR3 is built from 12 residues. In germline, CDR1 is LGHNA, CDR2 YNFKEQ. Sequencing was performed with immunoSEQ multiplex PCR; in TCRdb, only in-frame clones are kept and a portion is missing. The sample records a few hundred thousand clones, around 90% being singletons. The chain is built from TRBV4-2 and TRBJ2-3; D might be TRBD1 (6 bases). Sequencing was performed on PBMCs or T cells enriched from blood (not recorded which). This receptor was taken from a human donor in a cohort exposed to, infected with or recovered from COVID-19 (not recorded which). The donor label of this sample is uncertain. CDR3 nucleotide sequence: TGTGCCAGCAGCCCTCAGGGGGATACGCAGTATTTT. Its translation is CASSPQGDTQYF.